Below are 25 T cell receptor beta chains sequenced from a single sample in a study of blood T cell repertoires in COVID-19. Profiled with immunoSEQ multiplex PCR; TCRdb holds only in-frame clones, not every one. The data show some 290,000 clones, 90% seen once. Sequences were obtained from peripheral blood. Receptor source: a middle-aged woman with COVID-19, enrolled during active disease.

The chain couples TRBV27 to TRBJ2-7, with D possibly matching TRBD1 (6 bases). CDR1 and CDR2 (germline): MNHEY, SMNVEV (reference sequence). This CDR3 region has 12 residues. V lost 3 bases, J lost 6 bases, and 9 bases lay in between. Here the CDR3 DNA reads TGTGCCAGCAGTTTTTCCAGGGGCGAGCAGTACTTC. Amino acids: CASSFSRGEQYF.

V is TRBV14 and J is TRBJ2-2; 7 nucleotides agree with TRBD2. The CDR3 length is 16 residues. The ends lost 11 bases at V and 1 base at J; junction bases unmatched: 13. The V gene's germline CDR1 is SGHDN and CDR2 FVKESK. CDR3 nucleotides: TGTGCCCGCCGCCTTGGGGGGGGAAGGAACACCGGGGAGCTGTTTTTT. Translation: CARRLGGGRNTGELFF.

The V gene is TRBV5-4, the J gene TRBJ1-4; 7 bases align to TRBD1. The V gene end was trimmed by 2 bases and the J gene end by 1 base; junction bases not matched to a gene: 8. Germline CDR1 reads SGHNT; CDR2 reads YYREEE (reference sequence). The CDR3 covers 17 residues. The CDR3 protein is CASSLQGRGVTNEKLFF. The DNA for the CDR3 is TGTGCCAGCAGCTTACAGGGGAGAGGGGTAACTAATGAAAAACTGTTTTTT.

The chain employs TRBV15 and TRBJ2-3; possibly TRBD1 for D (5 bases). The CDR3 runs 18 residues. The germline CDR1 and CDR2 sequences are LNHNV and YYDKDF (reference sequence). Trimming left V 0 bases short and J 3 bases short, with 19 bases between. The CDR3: CATSRDLSTLGRTDTQYF. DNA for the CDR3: TGTGCCACCAGCAGAGATCTATCAACGTTGGGGCGGACAGATACGCAGTATTTT. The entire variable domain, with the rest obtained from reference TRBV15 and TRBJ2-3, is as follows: DAMVIQNPRYQVTQFGKPVTLSCSQTLNHNVMYWYQQKSSQAPKLLFHYYDKDFNNEADTPDNFQSRRPNTSFCFLDIRSPGLGDTAMYLCATSRDLSTLGRTDTQYFGPGTRLTVL.

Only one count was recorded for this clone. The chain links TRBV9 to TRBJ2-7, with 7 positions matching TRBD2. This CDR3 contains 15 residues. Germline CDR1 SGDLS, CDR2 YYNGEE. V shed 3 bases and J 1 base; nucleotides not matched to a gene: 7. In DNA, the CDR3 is TGTGCCAGCAGCGGGGAGGGCGGGCTGTCCTACGAGCAGTACTTC. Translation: CASSGEGGLSYEQYF.

This chain's CDR3 is CAWRPDTGINTEAFF. The CDR3, as DNA: TGTGCCTGGAGACCGGACACAGGGATTAACACTGAAGCTTTCTTT. V usage is TRBV30 and J usage is TRBJ1-1; maybe TRBD1 (6 bases). The CDR3 consists of 15 residues. V lost 3 bases, J lost 2 bases, and 16 bases lay in between. Per the germline V gene, CDR1 is GTSNPN and CDR2 is SVGIG (reference sequence). The whole variable domain, filled in from reference TRBV30 and TRBJ1-1, reads SQTIHQWPATLVQPVGSPLSLECTVEGTSNPNLYWYRQAAGRGLQLLFYSVGIGQISSEVPQNLSASRPQDRQFILSSKKLLLSDSGFYLCAWRPDTGINTEAFFGQGTRLTVV.

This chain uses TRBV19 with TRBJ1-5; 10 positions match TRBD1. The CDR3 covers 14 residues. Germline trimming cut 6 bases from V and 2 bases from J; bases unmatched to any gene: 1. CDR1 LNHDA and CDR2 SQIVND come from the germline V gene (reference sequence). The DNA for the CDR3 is TGTGCCAGTAGGGGGACAGGGGGCAATCAGCCCCAGCATTTT. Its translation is CASRGTGGNQPQHF.

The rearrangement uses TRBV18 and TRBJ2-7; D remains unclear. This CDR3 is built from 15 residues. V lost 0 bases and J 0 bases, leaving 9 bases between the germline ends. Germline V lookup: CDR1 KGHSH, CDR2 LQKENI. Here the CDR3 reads CASSPPGLLSYEQYF. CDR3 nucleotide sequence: TGTGCCAGCTCACCACCGGGCCTCCTCTCCTACGAGCAGTACTTC.

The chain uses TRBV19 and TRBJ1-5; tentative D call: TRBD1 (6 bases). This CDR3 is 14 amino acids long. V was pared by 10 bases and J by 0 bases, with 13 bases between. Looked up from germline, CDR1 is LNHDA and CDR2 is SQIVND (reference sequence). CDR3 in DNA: TGTGCCATATCGGGGGGCGGTAGCAATCAGCCCCAGCATTTT. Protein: CAISGGGSNQPQHF.

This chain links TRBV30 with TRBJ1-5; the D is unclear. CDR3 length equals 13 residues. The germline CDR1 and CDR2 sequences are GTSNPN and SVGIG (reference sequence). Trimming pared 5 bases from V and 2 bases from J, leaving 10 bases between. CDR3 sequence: CAWAPPGNQPQHF. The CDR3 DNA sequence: TGTGCCTGGGCCCCTCCAGGCAATCAGCCCCAGCATTTT.

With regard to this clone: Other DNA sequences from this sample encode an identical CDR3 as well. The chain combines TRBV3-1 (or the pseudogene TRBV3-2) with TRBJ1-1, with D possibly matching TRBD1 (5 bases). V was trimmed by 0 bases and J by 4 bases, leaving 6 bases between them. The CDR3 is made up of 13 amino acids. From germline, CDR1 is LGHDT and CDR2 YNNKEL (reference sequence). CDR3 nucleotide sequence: TGTGCCAGCAGCCAAGAGGGGGGCACTGAAGCTTTCTTT. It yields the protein CASSQEGGTEAFF.

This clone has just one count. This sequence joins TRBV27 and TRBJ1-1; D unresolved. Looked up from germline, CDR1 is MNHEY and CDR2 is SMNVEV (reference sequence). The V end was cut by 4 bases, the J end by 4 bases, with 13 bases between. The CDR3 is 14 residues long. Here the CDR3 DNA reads TGTGCCAGCAGTTCCCCCGGGGTGAGCACTGAAGCTTTCTTT. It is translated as CASSSPGVSTEAFF.

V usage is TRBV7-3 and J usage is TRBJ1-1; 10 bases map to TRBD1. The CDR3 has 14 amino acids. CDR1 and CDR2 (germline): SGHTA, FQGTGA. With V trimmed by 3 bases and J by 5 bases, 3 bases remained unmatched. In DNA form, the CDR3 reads TGTGCCAGCAGCTTGGGACAGGGGTCAACTGAAGCTTTCTTT. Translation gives CASSLGQGSTEAFF.

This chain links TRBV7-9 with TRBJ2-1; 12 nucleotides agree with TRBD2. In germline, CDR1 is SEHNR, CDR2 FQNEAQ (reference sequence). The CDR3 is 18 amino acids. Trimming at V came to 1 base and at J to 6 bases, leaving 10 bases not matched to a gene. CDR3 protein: CASSLVSGTSGSANEQFF. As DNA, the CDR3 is TGTGCCAGCAGCTTAGTTTCCGGGACTAGCGGGTCTGCCAATGAGCAGTTCTTC.

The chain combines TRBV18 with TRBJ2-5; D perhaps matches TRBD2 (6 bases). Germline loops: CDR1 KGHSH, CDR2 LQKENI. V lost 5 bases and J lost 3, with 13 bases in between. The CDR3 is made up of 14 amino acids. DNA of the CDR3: TGTGCCAGCTCAGGCGCCGGGACTGAAGAGACCCAGTACTTC. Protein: CASSGAGTEETQYF.

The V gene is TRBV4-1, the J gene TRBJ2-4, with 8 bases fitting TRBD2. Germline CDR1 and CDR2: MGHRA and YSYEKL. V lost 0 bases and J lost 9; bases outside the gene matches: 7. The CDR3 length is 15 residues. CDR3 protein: CASSQDYREGVIQYF. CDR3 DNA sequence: TGCGCCAGCAGCCAAGATTACCGGGAGGGGGTCATTCAGTACTTC.

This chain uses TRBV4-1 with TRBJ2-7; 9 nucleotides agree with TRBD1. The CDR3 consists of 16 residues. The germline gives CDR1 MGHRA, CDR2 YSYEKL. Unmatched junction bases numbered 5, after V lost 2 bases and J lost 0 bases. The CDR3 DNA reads TGCGCCAGCAGCCAATACGGGACAGGGAGCTCCTACGAGCAGTACTTC. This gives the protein CASSQYGTGSSYEQYF.

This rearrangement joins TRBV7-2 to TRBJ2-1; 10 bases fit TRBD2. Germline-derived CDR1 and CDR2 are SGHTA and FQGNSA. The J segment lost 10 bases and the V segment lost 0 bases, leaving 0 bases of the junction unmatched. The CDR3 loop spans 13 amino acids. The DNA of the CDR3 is TGTGCCAGCAGCTTAGCACTAGCGGGGGAGCAGTTCTTC. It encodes CASSLALAGEQFF.

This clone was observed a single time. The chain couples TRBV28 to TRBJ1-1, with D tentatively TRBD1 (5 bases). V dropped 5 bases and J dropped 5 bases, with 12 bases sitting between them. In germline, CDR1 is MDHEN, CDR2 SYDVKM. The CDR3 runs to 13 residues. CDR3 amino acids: CASSPQGWTEAFF. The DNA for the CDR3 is TGTGCCAGCAGTCCCCAGGGATGGACTGAAGCTTTCTTT.

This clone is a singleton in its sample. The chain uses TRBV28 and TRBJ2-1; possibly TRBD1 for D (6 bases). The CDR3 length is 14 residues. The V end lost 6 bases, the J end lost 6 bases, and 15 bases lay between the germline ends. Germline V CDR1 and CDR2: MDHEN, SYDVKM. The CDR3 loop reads CASSRDIGRNEQFF. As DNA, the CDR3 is TGTGCCAGCAGCCGGGACATCGGACGCAATGAGCAGTTCTTC.

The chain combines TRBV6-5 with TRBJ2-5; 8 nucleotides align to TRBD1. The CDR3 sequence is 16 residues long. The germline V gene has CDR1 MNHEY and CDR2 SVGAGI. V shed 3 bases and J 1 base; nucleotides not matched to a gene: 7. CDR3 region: CASSYGRGRFQETQYF. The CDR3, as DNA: TGTGCCAGCAGTTATGGCAGGGGGCGATTCCAAGAGACCCAGTACTTC.

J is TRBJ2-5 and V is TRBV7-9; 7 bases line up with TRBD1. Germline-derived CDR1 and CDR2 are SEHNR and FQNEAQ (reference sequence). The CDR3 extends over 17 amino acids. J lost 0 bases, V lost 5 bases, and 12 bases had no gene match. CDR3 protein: CASSQTAGTVNQETQYF. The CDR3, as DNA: TGTGCCAGCAGCCAAACCGCCGGGACAGTAAACCAAGAGACCCAGTACTTC.

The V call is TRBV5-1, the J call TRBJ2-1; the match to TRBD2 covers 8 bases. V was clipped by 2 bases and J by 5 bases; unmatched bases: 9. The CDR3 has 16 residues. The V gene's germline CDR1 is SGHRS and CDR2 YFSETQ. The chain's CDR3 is CASSFGGREVNNEQFF. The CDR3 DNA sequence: TGCGCCAGCAGCTTTGGAGGGCGGGAGGTCAACAATGAGCAGTTCTTC.

In nucleotides, the CDR3 is TGTGCCATCAGCCCAACTGCGGGGGAGACCCAGTACTTC. Translation gives CAISPTAGETQYF. The J gene is TRBJ2-5, the V gene TRBV10-3, with D tentatively TRBD2 (6 bases). CDR3 length: 13 amino acids. Germline assignment: CDR1 ENHRY and CDR2 SYGVKD. Trimming took off 6 bases at V and 5 bases at J, with 13 bases between the two ends.

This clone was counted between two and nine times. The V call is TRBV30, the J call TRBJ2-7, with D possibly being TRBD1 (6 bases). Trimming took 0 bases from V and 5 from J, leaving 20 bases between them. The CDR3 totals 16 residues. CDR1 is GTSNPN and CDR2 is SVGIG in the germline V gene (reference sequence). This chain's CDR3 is CAWSVFNRQASHEQYF. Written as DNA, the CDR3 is TGTGCCTGGAGTGTTTTTAATCGACAGGCGAGCCACGAGCAGTACTTC.